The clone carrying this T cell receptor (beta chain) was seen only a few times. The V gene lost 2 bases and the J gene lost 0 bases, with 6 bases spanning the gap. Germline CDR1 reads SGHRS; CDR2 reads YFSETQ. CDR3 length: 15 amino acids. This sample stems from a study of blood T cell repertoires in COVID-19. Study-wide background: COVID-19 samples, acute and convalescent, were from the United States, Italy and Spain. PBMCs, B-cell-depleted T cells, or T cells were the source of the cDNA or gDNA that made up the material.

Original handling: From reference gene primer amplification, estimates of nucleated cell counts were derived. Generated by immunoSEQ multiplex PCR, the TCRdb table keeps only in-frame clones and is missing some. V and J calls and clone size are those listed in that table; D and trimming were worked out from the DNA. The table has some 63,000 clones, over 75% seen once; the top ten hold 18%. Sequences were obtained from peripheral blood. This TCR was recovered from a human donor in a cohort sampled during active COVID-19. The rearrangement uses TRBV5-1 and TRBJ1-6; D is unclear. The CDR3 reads CASSLPSSYNSPLHF. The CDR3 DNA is TGCGCCAGCAGCTTACCGAGCTCCTATAATTCACCCCTCCACTTT.